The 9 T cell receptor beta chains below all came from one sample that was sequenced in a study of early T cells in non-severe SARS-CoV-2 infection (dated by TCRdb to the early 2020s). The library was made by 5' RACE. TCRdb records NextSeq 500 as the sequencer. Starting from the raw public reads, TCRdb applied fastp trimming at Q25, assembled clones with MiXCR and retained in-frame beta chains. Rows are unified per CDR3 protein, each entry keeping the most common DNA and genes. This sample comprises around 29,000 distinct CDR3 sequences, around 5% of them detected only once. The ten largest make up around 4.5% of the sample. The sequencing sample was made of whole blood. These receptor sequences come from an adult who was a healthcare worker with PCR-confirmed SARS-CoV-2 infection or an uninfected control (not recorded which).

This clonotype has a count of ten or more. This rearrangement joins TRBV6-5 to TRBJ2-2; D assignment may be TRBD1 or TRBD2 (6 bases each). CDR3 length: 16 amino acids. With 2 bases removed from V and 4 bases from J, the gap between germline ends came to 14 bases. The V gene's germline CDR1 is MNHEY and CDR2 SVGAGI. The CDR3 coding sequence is TGTGCCAGCAGTTACCACGGGGGCTTGGGCACCGGGGAGCTGTTTTTT. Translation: CASSYHGGLGTGELFF.

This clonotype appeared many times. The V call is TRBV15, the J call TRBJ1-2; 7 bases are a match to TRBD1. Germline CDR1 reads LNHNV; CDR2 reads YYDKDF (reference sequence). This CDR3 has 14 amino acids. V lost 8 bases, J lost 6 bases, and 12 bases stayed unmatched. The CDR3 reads CATRPRQGSDGYTF. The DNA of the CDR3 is TGTGCCACCCGTCCACGACAGGGATCGGATGGCTACACCTTC. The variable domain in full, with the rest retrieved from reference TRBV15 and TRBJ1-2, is DAMVIQNPRYQVTQFGKPVTLSCSQTLNHNVMYWYQQKSSQAPKLLFHYYDKDFNNEADTPDNFQSRRPNTSFCFLDIRSPGLGDTAMYLCATRPRQGSDGYTFGSGTRLTVV.

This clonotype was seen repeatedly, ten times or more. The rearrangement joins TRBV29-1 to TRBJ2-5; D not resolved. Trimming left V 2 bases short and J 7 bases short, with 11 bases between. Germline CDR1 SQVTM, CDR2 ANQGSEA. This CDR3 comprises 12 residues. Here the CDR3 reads CSVEREGVTQYF. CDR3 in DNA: TGCAGCGTTGAAAGGGAAGGCGTGACCCAGTACTTC.

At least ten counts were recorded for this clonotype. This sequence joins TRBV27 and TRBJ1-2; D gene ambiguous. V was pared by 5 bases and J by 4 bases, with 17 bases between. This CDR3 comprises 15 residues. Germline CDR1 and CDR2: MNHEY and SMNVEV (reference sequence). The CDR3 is CASSLKDPRSYGYTF. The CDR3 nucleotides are TGTGCCAGCAGTCTCAAAGATCCCAGGAGCTATGGCTACACCTTC.

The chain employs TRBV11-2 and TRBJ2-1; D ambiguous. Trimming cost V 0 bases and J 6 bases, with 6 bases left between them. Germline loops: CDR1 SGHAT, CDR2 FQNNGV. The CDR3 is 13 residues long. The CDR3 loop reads CASSLEAANEQFF. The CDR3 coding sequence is TGTGCCAGCAGCTTAGAAGCCGCCAATGAGCAGTTCTTC.

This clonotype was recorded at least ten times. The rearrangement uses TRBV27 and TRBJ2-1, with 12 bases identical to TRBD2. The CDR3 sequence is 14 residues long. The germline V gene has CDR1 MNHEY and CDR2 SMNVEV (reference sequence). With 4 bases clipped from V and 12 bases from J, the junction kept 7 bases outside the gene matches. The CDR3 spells CASSSTTSGRLQFF. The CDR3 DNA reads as TGTGCCAGCAGTTCGACGACTAGCGGGAGATTGCAGTTCTTC.

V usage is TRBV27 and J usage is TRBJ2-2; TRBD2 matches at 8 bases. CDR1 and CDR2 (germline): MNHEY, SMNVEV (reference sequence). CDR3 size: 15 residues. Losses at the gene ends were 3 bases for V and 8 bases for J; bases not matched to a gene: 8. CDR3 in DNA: TGTGCCAGCAGTTTTTCTAGCGGGCATCCGGGGGAGCTGTTTTTT. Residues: CASSFSSGHPGELFF.

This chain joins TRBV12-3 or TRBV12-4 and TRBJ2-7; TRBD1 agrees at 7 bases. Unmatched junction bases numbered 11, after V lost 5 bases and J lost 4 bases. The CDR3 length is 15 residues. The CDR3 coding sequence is TGTGCCAGCAGTCCCGGGACAGCTACCCGGTACGAGCAGTACTTC. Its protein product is CASSPGTATRYEQYF.

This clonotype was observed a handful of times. The CDR3 sequence is CASSPIATAYEQYF. Written as DNA, the CDR3 is TGTGCCAGCTCACCGATCGCCACGGCCTACGAGCAGTACTTC. This chain connects TRBV18 to TRBJ2-7; D uncertain. There are 14 residues in the CDR3. Between the trimmed V and J ends, which lost 3 bases and 2 bases, there was a span of 11 bases. CDR1 and CDR2 (germline): KGHSH, LQKENI.